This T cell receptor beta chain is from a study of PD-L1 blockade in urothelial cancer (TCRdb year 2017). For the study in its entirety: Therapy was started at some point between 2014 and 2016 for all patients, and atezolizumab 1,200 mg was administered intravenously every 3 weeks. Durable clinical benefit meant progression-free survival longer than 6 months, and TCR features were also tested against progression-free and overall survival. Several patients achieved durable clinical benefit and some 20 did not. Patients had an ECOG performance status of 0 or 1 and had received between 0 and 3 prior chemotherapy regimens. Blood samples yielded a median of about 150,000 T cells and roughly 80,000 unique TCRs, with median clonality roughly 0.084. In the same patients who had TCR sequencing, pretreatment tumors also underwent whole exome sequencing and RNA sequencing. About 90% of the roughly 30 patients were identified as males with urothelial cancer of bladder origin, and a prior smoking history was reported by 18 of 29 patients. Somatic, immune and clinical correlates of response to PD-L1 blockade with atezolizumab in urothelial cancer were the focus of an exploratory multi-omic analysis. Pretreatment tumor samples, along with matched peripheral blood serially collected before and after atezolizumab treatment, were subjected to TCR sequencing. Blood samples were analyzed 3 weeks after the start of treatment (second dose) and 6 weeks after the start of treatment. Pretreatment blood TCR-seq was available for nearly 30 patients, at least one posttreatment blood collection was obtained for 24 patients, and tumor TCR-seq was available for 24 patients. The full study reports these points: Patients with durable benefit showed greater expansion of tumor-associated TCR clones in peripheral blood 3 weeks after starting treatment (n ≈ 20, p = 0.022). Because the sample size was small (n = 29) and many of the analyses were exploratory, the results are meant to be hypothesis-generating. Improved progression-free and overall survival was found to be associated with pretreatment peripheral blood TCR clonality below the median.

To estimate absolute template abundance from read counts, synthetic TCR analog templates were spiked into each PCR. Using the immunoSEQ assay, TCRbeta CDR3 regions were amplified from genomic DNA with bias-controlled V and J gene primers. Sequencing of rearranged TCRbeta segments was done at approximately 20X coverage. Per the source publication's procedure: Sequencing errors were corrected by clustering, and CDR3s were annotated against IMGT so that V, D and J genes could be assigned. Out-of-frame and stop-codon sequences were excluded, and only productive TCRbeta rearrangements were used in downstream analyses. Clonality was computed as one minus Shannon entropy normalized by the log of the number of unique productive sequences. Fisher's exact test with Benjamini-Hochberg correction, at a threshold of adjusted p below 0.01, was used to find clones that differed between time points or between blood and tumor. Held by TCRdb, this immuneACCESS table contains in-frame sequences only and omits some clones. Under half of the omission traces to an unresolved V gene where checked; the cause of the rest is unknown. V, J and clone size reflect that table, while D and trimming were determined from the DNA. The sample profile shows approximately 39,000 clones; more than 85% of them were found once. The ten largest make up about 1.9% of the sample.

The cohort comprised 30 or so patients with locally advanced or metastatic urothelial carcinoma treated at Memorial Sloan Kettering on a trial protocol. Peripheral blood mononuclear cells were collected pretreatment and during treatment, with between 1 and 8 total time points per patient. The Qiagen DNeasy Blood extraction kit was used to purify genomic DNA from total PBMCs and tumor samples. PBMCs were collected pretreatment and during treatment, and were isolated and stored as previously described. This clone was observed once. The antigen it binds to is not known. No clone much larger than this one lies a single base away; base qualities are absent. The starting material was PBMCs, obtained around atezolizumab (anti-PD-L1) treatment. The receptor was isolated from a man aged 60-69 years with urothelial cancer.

The base sequence is TGTGCCAGTAGCCCCACGGGGGGCGGGGAGCTGTTTTTT. It encodes CASSPTGGGELFF. The V and J segments used are TRBV19 and TRBJ2-2, and TRBD2 matches 7 of the central bases. Inclusive of the bounding cysteine and phenylalanine, the CDR3 is 13 residues long. The CDR3 DNA has 39 bases and is translated from base 1. CDR1 and CDR2 were assigned from the germline V gene (reference sequence) as LNHDA and SQIVND. Relative to germline, V is missing 6 bases and J is missing 7 bases, with 5 bases of the junction outside any gene match.